This TCR beta chain originates from a study of T cell changes during pregnancy in multiple sclerosis. This clone has only one observation. Libraries were prepared by immunoSEQ multiplex PCR; TCRdb keeps only in-frame clonotypes and omits some of them. The sample contains around 30,000 clones, almost 90% of which appear only once. Trimming took 0 bases from V and 4 from J; bases not matched to a gene: 1. The CDR3 sequence is 16 residues long. CDR1 is SGHNT, CDR2 YYREEE, per germline (reference sequence). This chain connects TRBV5-4 to TRBJ2-2; 12 positions agree with TRBD2. Sample: CD4+ T cells from peripheral blood mononuclear cells, taken in the third trimester of pregnancy. The receptor comes from a female donor in good health, enrolled as a control in a pregnancy study. The CDR3 bases are TGTGCCAGCAGCTTGGGGACTAGCGGGGCCACCGGGGAGCTGTTTTTT. This translates into CASSLGTSGATGELFF.